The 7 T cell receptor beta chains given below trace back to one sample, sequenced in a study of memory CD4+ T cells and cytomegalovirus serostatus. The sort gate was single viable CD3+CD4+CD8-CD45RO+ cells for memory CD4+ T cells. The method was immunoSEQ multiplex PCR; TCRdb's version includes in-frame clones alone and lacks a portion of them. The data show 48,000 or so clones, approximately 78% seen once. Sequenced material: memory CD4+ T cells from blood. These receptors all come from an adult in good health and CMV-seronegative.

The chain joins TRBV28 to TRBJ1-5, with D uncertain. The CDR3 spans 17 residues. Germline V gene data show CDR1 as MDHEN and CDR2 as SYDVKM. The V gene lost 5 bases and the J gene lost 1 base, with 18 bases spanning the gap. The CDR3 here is CASSLPSRVRSNQPQHF. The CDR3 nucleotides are TGTGCCAGCAGTCTCCCCTCAAGAGTGAGGAGCAATCAGCCCCAGCATTTT.

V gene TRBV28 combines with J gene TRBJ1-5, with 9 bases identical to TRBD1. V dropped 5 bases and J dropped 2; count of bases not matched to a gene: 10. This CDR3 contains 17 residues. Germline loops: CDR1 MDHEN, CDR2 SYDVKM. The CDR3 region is CASSPLGQGIGNQPQHF. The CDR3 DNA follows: TGTGCCAGCAGTCCCCTGGGACAGGGAATTGGCAATCAGCCCCAGCATTTT.

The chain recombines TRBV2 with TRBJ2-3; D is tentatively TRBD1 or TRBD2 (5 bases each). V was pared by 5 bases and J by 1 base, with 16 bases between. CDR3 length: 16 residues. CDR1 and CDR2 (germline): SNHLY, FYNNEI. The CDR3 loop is CASSRILGTGTDTQYF. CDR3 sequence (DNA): TGTGCCAGCAGTCGGATTTTGGGGACGGGCACAGATACGCAGTATTTT.

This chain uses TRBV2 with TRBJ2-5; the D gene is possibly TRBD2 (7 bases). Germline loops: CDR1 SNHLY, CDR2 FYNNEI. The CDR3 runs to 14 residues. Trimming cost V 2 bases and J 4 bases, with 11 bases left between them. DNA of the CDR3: TGTGCCAGCAGTGAAATGGGGGGGGCAGAGACCCAGTACTTC. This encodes CASSEMGGAETQYF. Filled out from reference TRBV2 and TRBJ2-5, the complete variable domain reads EPEVTQTPSHQVTQMGQEVILRCVPISNHLYFYWYRQILGQKVEFLVSFYNNEISEKSEIFDDQFSVERPDGSNFTLKIRSTKLEDSAMYFCASSEMGGAETQYFGPGTRLLVL.

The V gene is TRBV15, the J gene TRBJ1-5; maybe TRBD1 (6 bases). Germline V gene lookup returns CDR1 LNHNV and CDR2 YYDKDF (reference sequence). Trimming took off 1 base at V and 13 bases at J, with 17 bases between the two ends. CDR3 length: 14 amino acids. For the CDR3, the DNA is TGTGCCACCAGCAGAGGCCTAAGACAGGACCCGCAGCATTTT. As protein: CATSRGLRQDPQHF.

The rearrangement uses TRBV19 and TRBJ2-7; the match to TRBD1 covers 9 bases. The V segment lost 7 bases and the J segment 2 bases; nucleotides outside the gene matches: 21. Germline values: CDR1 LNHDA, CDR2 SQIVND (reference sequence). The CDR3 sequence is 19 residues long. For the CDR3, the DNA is TGTGCCAGTAACGACAGGGGGAGTTTAACGGGAGGCCTAACCTACGAGCAGTACTTC. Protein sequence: CASNDRGSLTGGLTYEQYF.

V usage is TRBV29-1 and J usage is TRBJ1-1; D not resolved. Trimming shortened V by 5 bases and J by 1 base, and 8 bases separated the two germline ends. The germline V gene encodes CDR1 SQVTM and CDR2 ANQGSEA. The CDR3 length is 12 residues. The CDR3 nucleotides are TGCAGCGTTTTGGCCTCGAACACTGAAGCTTTCTTT. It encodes CSVLASNTEAFF.